Shown below are 2 T cell receptor beta chains from a single sample sequenced in a study of shared clonotypes between healthy human individuals. TCRdb's table, derived via immunoSEQ multiplex PCR, lists solely in-frame clones and lacks some. Among millions of clones listed, 85% to 95% were seen once. Sequencing input: naive CD4+ T cells sorted from blood. Subset given: CD45RA+ positively selected. Receptor source: a man between 18 and 35 years old in good health.

The chain couples TRBV28 to TRBJ2-7; D possibly matches TRBD1 or TRBD2 (5 bases each). The length of the CDR3 is 16 residues. Trimming took 2 bases from V and 6 from J, leaving 20 bases between them. Germline assignment: CDR1 MDHEN and CDR2 SYDVKM. The DNA for the CDR3 is TGTGCCAGCAGTTTAAATCCCTCTAGGGACGGGCTCGAGCAGTACTTC. It codes for CASSLNPSRDGLEQYF.

The chain is built from TRBV5-1 and TRBJ2-2, with 9 bases fitting TRBD2. This CDR3 has 16 amino acids. CDR1 SGHRS and CDR2 YFSETQ come from the germline V gene. The trim removed 3 bases at V and 0 bases at J, leaving 3 bases unmatched. CDR3 DNA: TGCGCCAGCAGCTACCTAGCGGGACCGAACACCGGGGAGCTGTTTTTT. It is translated as CASSYLAGPNTGELFF.